The 22 T cell receptor beta chains given below trace back to one sample, sequenced in a study of T cell repertoires in aging, cancer and after chemotherapy. TRB rearrangements spanning V, D and J were amplified using mixed TRB-A/B primers. MiXCR, applied by TCRdb to the multiplex PCR reads, yields one record per CDR3 protein. Among roughly 3,000 distinct CDR3 sequences listed, 20% to 25% were seen once. Amplification of TCR beta used genomic DNA extracted from peripheral blood. The material sequenced was blood. Receptors were obtained from a human donor with a solid tumor.

By share, this clonotype ranks as medium-sized (0.01 to 0.1%). V and J are TRBV6-1 and TRBJ2-6; no clear D. The V end was cut by 4 bases, the J end by 0 bases, with 7 bases between. Germline V gene lookup returns CDR1 MNHNS and CDR2 SASEGT. This CDR3 comprises 15 residues. CDR3 residues: CASSASFSGANVLTF. CDR3 bases: TGTGCCAGCAGTGCTTCCTTCTCTGGGGCCAACGTCCTGACTTTC.

In its sample, this clonotype is medium-sized. The genes are TRBV19 and TRBJ2-2, with D perhaps TRBD1 (6 bases). The CDR3 totals 16 residues. Germline lookup yields CDR1 LNHDA and CDR2 SQIVND (reference sequence). V lost 8 bases to trimming and J lost 2 bases, with 18 bases between them. The CDR3 sequence: CASGGTFQGNTGELFF. DNA of the CDR3: TGTGCCAGTGGGGGCACCTTTCAGGGTAACACCGGGGAGCTGTTTTTT. Full variable domain (outside the CDR3, taken from reference TRBV19 and TRBJ2-2): DGGITQSPKYLFRKEGQNVTLSCEQNLNHDAMYWYRQDPGQGLRLIYYSQIVNDFQKGDIAEGYSVSREKKESFPLTVTSAQKNPTAFYLCASGGTFQGNTGELFFGEGSRLTVL.

Only a few counts were recorded for this clonotype. The V and J genes are TRBV20-1 and TRBJ2-2; TRBD2 matches at 8 bases. Losses at the gene ends were 0 bases for V and 6 bases for J; bases not matched to a gene: 3. CDR3 length equals 14 residues. CDR1 and CDR2 (germline): DFQATT, SNEGSKA (reference sequence). The CDR3 spells CSARDLGLAGELFF. The DNA for the CDR3 is TGCAGTGCTAGAGATTTGGGACTAGCCGGGGAGCTGTTTTTT.

This clonotype has only a few counts. The chain has TRBV7-4 and TRBJ2-5; TRBD1 might be the D (5 bases). This CDR3 region has 13 residues. Germline CDR1 SGHVT, CDR2 SQSDAQ. Trimming took off 5 bases at V and 4 bases at J, with 11 bases between the two ends. The CDR3 is CASSPGQGETQYF. The CDR3 DNA is TGTGCCAGCAGCCCCGGACAAGGAGAGACCCAGTACTTC.

This clonotype has only a few counts. The chain carries TRBV30 and TRBJ1-1; possibly TRBD1 for D (6 bases). The germline CDR1 and CDR2 sequences are GTSNPN and SVGIG (reference sequence). Trimming cost V 3 bases and J 3 bases, with 20 bases left between them. There are 16 residues in the CDR3. CDR3 DNA: TGTGCCTGGAGCCTCCGTTCGGGGGGCAGGTACACTGAAGCTTTCTTT. This encodes CAWSLRSGGRYTEAFF.

The chain couples TRBV13 to TRBJ2-1; D uncertain. Between the trimmed V and J ends, which lost 4 bases and 3 bases, there was a span of 7 bases. Germline CDR1 and CDR2: PRHDT and FYEKMQ (reference sequence). This CDR3 is built from 13 residues. The CDR3: CASSSRGYNEQFF. CDR3 nucleotides: TGTGCCAGCAGCTCCAGAGGCTACAATGAGCAGTTCTTC.

Judged by abundance, this clonotype is large. The chain is built from TRBV24-1 and TRBJ2-1; D is possibly TRBD2 (6 bases). Trimming stripped 2 bases from V and 8 bases from J, with 9 bases between. Germline assignment: CDR1 KGHDR and CDR2 SFDVKD. The length of the CDR3 is 13 residues. CDR3 DNA: TGTGCCACCAGTGATTCGCGGGGAGATGAGCAGTTCTTC. It encodes CATSDSRGDEQFF.

This clonotype was picked up a small number of times. The chain recombines TRBV11-2 with TRBJ2-7; 11 nucleotides align to TRBD2. Germline-derived CDR1 and CDR2 are SGHAT and FQNNGV. The CDR3 is 15 amino acids. The V segment lost 5 bases and the J segment 3 bases; nucleotides outside the gene matches: 6. CDR3 loop: CASSVQLAGVYEQYF. Written as DNA, the CDR3 is TGTGCCAGCAGCGTTCAACTAGCGGGAGTCTACGAGCAGTACTTC.

V gene TRBV30 combines with J gene TRBJ1-2; D not resolved. The CDR3 sequence is 15 residues long. Trimming took off 5 bases at V and 0 bases at J, with 16 bases between the two ends. CDR1 and CDR2 from the germline V gene are GTSNPN and SVGIG (reference sequence). CDR3 loop: CAWVRTPGANYGYTF. CDR3 bases: TGTGCCTGGGTCCGAACCCCGGGAGCTAACTATGGCTACACCTTC. Full variable domain (outside the CDR3, taken from reference TRBV30 and TRBJ1-2): SQTIHQWPATLVQPVGSPLSLECTVEGTSNPNLYWYRQAAGRGLQLLFYSVGIGQISSEVPQNLSASRPQDRQFILSSKKLLLSDSGFYLCAWVRTPGANYGYTFGSGTRLTVV.

In its sample, this clonotype is medium-sized (0.01 to 0.1%). CDR3 protein: CAWSVGYVPYEQYF. The CDR3 DNA is TGTGCCTGGAGTGTAGGGTATGTGCCCTACGAGCAGTACTTC. The chain combines TRBV30 with TRBJ2-7; no clear D gene. The CDR3 contains 14 residues. Germline V gene data show CDR1 as GTSNPN and CDR2 as SVGIG (reference sequence). Trimming cost V 0 bases and J 2 bases, with 11 bases left between them.

This rearrangement joins TRBV27 to TRBJ1-2; 9 positions match TRBD1. Germline CDR1 MNHEY, CDR2 SMNVEV (reference sequence). The CDR3 extends over 16 amino acids. V was pared by 5 bases and J by 2 bases, with 9 bases of the junction left unmatched. The CDR3 protein is CASSITPGQGNYGYTF. The CDR3 DNA reads as TGTGCCAGCAGTATAACGCCGGGACAGGGAAACTATGGCTACACCTTC.

V gene TRBV12-3 or TRBV12-4 combines with J gene TRBJ1-6; 11 bases map to TRBD1. The CDR3 consists of 15 residues. J lost 9 bases, V lost 6 bases, and 7 bases had no gene match. The CDR3: CASSLGQGALSPLHF. In DNA form, the CDR3 reads TGTGCCAGCAGCCTCGGACAGGGGGCTCTTTCACCCCTCCACTTT.

By proportion, this clonotype is medium-sized. The V and J genes are TRBV5-5 and TRBJ2-1; 8 nucleotides align to TRBD2. Matching the DNA end better, TRBJ2-7 makes the J call doubtful. The CDR3 has 13 amino acids. Germline V CDR1 and CDR2: SGHKS, YYEKEE (reference sequence). The CDR3 sequence: CASSLRGGVEQYF. Here the CDR3 DNA reads TGTGCCAGCAGCTTACGGGGGGGGGTCGAGCAGTACTTC.

This clonotype was seen only a few times. The chain carries TRBV2 and TRBJ2-5; 7 bases are shared with TRBD1. The CDR3 loop spans 12 amino acids. The trim removed 5 bases at V and 4 bases at J, leaving 1 base unmatched. Per germline, CDR1 SNHLY and CDR2 FYNNEI. The CDR3 spells CASSRGLETQYF. CDR3 nucleotides: TGTGCCAGCAGTAGGGGGCTAGAGACCCAGTACTTC.

The chain employs TRBV6-1 and TRBJ1-5; TRBD1 might be the D (6 bases). Deletions cut 3 bases from V and 7 bases from J, with 16 bases between. Looked up from germline, CDR1 is MNHNS and CDR2 is SASEGT. The CDR3 has 15 amino acids. The CDR3 spells CASSDARGTRQPQHF. The CDR3 DNA follows: TGTGCCAGCAGTGATGCTAGGGGGACGCGACAGCCCCAGCATTTT.

This clonotype is termed medium-sized. This chain connects TRBV19 to TRBJ2-2; 7 nucleotides line up with TRBD2. The junction had 15 bases not matched to a gene; V was cut back by 8 bases and J by 6 bases. CDR1 LNHDA and CDR2 SQIVND come from the germline V gene (reference sequence). CDR3 size: 16 residues. CDR3 loop: CASGRREGTGAGELFF. The CDR3 nucleotides are TGTGCCAGTGGTCGGAGGGAGGGAACAGGAGCCGGGGAGCTGTTTTTT.

The sample holds a few counts of this clonotype. The chain is built from TRBV6-5 and TRBJ1-6; no reliable D call. The germline CDR1 and CDR2 sequences are MNHEY and SVGAGI. CDR3 length: 14 residues. The germline V and J ends were trimmed by 7 bases and 7 bases, with 14 bases remaining between them. CDR3 protein: CASNAMGSNSPLHF. CDR3 DNA: TGTGCCAGCAACGCTATGGGGTCGAATTCACCCCTCCACTTT.

By share, this clonotype ranks as medium-sized. This chain joins TRBV13 and TRBJ2-5; 8 bases fit TRBD2. The germline V gene encodes CDR1 PRHDT and CDR2 FYEKMQ (reference sequence). The junction had 7 bases not matched to a gene; V was cut back by 4 bases and J by 3 bases. The CDR3 extends over 15 amino acids. For the CDR3, the DNA is TGTGCCAGCAGCTCCCGAAGCGGGAGTGAAGAGACCCAGTACTTC. This encodes CASSSRSGSEETQYF. Based on the CDR3 plus reference TRBV13 and TRBJ2-5, the full variable domain is AAGVIQSPRHLIKEKRETATLKCYPIPRHDTVYWYQQGPGQDPQFLISFYEKMQSDKGSIPDRFSAQQFSDYHSELNMSSLELGDSALYFCASSSRSGSEETQYFGPGTRLLVL.

The J gene is TRBJ1-1, the V gene TRBV5-4, with D possibly being TRBD1 (6 bases). The CDR3 is made up of 15 amino acids. Trimming removed 2 bases at V and 0 bases at J, with 11 bases between. The germline CDR1 and CDR2 sequences are SGHNT and YYREEE (reference sequence). In DNA form, the CDR3 reads TGTGCCAGCAGCTTCGTTACAGGGTTGAACACTGAAGCTTTCTTT. Protein: CASSFVTGLNTEAFF.

Concerning this clonotype: This clone may be a read error of a much larger clone one base away. This chain links TRBV27 with TRBJ2-1, with a possible D match to TRBD2 (6 bases). CDR1 is MNHEY, CDR2 SMNVEV, per germline (reference sequence). V shed 0 bases and J shed 11 bases, with 20 bases lying between them. This CDR3 has 16 residues. The CDR3 nucleotides read TGTGCCAGCAGTTTATCTTTCGGAGGGTCGGGGAATAAGCAGTTCTTC. Protein product: CASSLSFGGSGNKQFF.

Remarks on this clonotype: This may be a read error: a much more frequent sequence differs by one nucleotide. Here the CDR3 omits its conserved ending phenylalanine or tryptophan, so a read error is the likely source. The chain joins TRBV18 to TRBJ2-3, with no clear D. Trimming pared 2 bases from V and 2 bases from J, leaving 5 bases between. Germline loops: CDR1 KGHSH, CDR2 LQKENI. CDR3 length: 13 residues. The CDR3 here is CASSPGITDTQYL. The CDR3 DNA reads as TGTGCCAGCTCACCAGGGATCACAGATACGCAGTATTTA.

The chain joins TRBV6-2 or TRBV6-3 to TRBJ2-3; TRBD2 agrees at 11 bases. Unmatched junction bases numbered 4, after V lost 0 bases and J lost 5 bases. The germline gives CDR1 MNHEY, CDR2 SVGEGT. This CDR3 region has 16 residues. The CDR3 DNA is TGTGCCAGCAGTTACTCTAGCGGGAGGGCCAAAGATACGCAGTATTTT. Translation: CASSYSSGRAKDTQYF.